This T cell receptor (beta chain) was identified during a study of CD8 T cells in ankylosing spondylitis. Study-level points and caveats: Ankylosing spondylitis blood appeared to carry a characteristic TCR beta motif of seven to nine highly homologous variants. Disease-linked clones proved CD8+ and comparatively uncommon in peripheral blood.

This clonotype has more than one count but fewer than ten. Its antigen is unknown. The germline V and J ends were trimmed by 0 bases and 0 bases, with 12 bases remaining between them. Per germline, CDR1 LNHNV and CDR2 YYDKDF (reference sequence). The CDR3 covers 16 residues. A quantitative 5'-RACE method, one with molecular barcodes, was used to make TCR beta libraries. Using its own MiXCR run on the 5' RACE reads, TCRdb lists one record per CDR3 protein. The table records 200,000 to 250,000 distinct CDR3 sequences, over 9.5% of them present only once. The origin of this receptor is a male donor with ankylosing spondylitis or in good health (not recorded which). The sequencing input was blood, either unsorted or a sorted T cell fraction (not recorded which). The V gene is TRBV15, the J gene TRBJ2-7; possibly TRBD1 for D (6 bases). This chain's CDR3 is CATSRDSQGSSYEQYF. CDR3 in DNA: TGTGCCACCAGCAGAGATTCCCAGGGGAGCTCCTACGAGCAGTACTTC.